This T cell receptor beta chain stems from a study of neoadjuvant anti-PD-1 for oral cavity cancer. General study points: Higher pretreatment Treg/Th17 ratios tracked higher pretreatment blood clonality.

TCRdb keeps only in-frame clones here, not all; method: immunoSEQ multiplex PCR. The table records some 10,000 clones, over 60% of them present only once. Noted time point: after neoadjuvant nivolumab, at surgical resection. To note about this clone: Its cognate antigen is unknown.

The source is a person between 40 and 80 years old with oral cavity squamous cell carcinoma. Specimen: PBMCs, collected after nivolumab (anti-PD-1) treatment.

The CDR3 bases are TGTGCCAGCAGCCAAAGGTACAGGGGGTCGTCGAATGAAAAACTGTTTTTT. It specifies CASSQRYRGSSNEKLFF. This chain connects TRBV14 to TRBJ1-4, with 8 bases that match TRBD1. Germline V gene data show CDR1 as SGHDN and CDR2 as FVKESK. This CDR3 is 17 amino acids long. The trim removed 2 bases at V and 5 bases at J, leaving 10 bases unmatched. Full variable domain (missing parts from reference TRBV14 and TRBJ1-4): EAGVTQFPSHSVIEKGQTVTLRCDPISGHDNLYWYRRVMGKEIKFLLHFVKESKQDESGMPNNRFLAERTGGTYSTLKVQPAELEDSGVYFCASSQRYRGSSNEKLFFGSGTQLSVL.